The TCR beta chain under discussion was sequenced for a study of cytomegalovirus exposure and HLA in healthy donors. Germline values: CDR1 SEHNR, CDR2 FQNEAQ (reference sequence). This CDR3 contains 14 residues. V dropped 3 bases and J dropped 1; count of bases not matched to a gene: 2. Study results and limitations: A later analysis reportedly identified an Asian-associated ancestry cluster as carrying fewer N-insertions than the 666-donor mean. Specific recognition of CMV antigens was confirmed in vitro for three chains (all CMV-associated).

About this clone itself: Its antigen remains unidentified.

The PCR made use of 60 Vbeta and 13 Jbeta primers. As handled by the study authors: Tens of millions of unique TCR beta chains, roughly 10 million shared, were counted in a later analysis. The repertoire was sequenced with immunoSEQ multiplex PCR; TCRdb's copy has only in-frame clones and lacks some. V and J calls and clone size come straight from that table; D and trimming were deduced from the DNA. The sample shows 120,000 to 150,000 clones, 65% to 90% of them seen only once. The J gene is TRBJ2-5, the V gene TRBV7-9; 7 bases are a match to TRBD1. The origin of this receptor is a woman in her twenties or thirties in good health and CMV-seronegative. The specimen was PBMCs. In DNA form, the CDR3 reads TGTGCCAGCAGCTTGAGACAGGGCCAAGAGACCCAGTACTTC. Its translation: CASSLRQGQETQYF.